These 21 T cell receptor beta chains came from one sample sequenced in a study of blood T cell repertoires in COVID-19. Sequenced by immunoSEQ multiplex PCR; TCRdb stores in-frame clones only, minus some. The sample includes 140,000 to 150,000 clones, 65% to 85% of them seen just once. Sequenced sample: peripheral blood. The receptors derive from a woman aged 55-70 years with acute or convalescent COVID-19.

The genes are TRBV4-1 and TRBJ2-5; 9 positions agree with TRBD1. This CDR3 is 16 amino acids long. The germline CDR1 and CDR2 sequences are MGHRA and YSYEKL. Unmatched junction bases numbered 6, after V lost 0 bases and J lost 4 bases. The DNA for the CDR3 is TGCGCCAGCAGCCAAGACGGGACAGGGAGGGGAGAGACCCAGTACTTC. This translates into CASSQDGTGRGETQYF.

V and J are TRBV14 and TRBJ2-6, with TRBD1 matching 7 bases. This CDR3 is built from 18 residues. V lost 2 bases to trimming and J lost 0 bases; unmatched junction nucleotides: 7. CDR1 SGHDN and CDR2 FVKESK come from the germline V gene. CDR3 coding DNA: TGTGCCAGCAGCCAAATAAGACAGGGTAGCTCTGGGGCCAACGTCCTGACTTTC. It yields the protein CASSQIRQGSSGANVLTF.

As DNA, the CDR3 is TGCGCCAGCAGCTTGGGGGACAGGCCCACTAACTATGGCTACACCTTC. Its translation is CASSLGDRPTNYGYTF. The chain carries TRBV5-1 and TRBJ1-2, with TRBD1 identical over 8 bases. Germline V gene lookup returns CDR1 SGHRS and CDR2 YFSETQ. The CDR3 runs 16 residues. J gave up 0 bases and V 0 bases, and 4 bases lay outside the gene matches.

In its sample, this clone was seen once. The V call is TRBV19, the J call TRBJ1-6; 9 bases are a match to TRBD1. Trimming took 7 bases from V and 10 from J; bases not matched to a gene: 8. The CDR3 contains 14 residues. CDR1 and CDR2 (germline): LNHDA, SQIVND (reference sequence). The CDR3 spells CASTPDRGRSPLHF. The CDR3, as DNA: TGTGCCAGTACCCCGGACAGGGGACGGTCACCCCTCCACTTT.

The chain recombines TRBV7-8 with TRBJ2-5, with 7 bases identical to TRBD2. CDR1 is SGHVS and CDR2 is FQNEAQ in the germline V gene. The length of the CDR3 is 15 residues. V was pared by 2 bases and J by 6 bases, with 9 bases of the junction left unmatched. CDR3 nucleotides: TGTGCCAGCAGCTTAATCGGGAGGAAGGTACAGACCCAGTACTTC. Protein product: CASSLIGRKVQTQYF. Variable domain in full (rest from reference TRBV7-8 and TRBJ2-5): GAGVSQSPRYKVAKRGQDVALRCDPISGHVSLFWYQQALGQGPEFLTYFQNEAQLDKSGLPSDRFFAERPEGSVSTLKIQRTQQEDSAVYLCASSLIGRKVQTQYFGPGTRLLVL.

The chain links TRBV3-1 (or the pseudogene TRBV3-2) to TRBJ2-5; TRBD1 agrees at 7 bases. V was pared by 0 bases and J by 7 bases, with 5 bases of the junction left unmatched. The germline V gene encodes CDR1 LGHDT and CDR2 YNNKEL (reference sequence). This CDR3 contains 14 residues. Here the CDR3 reads CASSQDGTVGTQYF. The CDR3, as DNA: TGTGCCAGCAGCCAAGATGGGACAGTGGGGACCCAGTACTTC.

This clone was counted only a few times. The chain is built from TRBV5-1 and TRBJ2-5; TRBD2 aligns across 13 bases. The CDR3 length is 17 residues. V shed 3 bases, J shed 5 bases, and the junction held 10 bases outside the gene matches. Germline V gene lookup returns CDR1 SGHRS and CDR2 YFSETQ. CDR3 loop: CASSSWTSGSGAETQYF. Written as DNA, the CDR3 is TGCGCCAGCAGCTCCTGGACTAGCGGGAGCGGGGCGGAGACCCAGTACTTC. Looking up the rest from reference TRBV5-1 and TRBJ2-5 gives the full variable domain: KAGVTQTPRYLIKTRGQQVTLSCSPISGHRSVSWYQQTPGQGLQFLFEYFSETQRNKGNFPGRFSGRQFSNSRSEMNVSTLELGDSALYLCASSSWTSGSGAETQYFGPGTRLLVL.

This clone was picked up a small number of times. The genes are TRBV5-4 and TRBJ2-5, with 7 bases lining up with TRBD1. This CDR3 has 13 residues. J gave up 4 bases and V 1 base, and 1 base lay outside the gene matches. Looked up from germline, CDR1 is SGHNT and CDR2 is YYREEE (reference sequence). The CDR3: CASSLTGAETQYF. As DNA, the CDR3 is TGTGCCAGCAGCTTGACAGGGGCAGAGACCCAGTACTTC.

CDR3: CASSPAQGNYNEQFF. In DNA form, the CDR3 reads TGTGCCAGCAGTCCGGCTCAGGGCAACTACAATGAGCAGTTCTTC. The chain has TRBV28 and TRBJ2-1; tentatively, D is TRBD1 (5 bases). CDR1 and CDR2 (germline): MDHEN, SYDVKM. V was cut by 5 bases and J by 3 bases, with 14 bases left in between. The CDR3 sequence is 15 residues long. The variable domain in full, with the rest retrieved from reference TRBV28 and TRBJ2-1, is DVKVTQSSRYLVKRTGEKVFLECVQDMDHENMFWYRQDPGLGLRLIYFSYDVKMKEKGDIPEGYSVSREKKERFSLILESASTNQTSMYLCASSPAQGNYNEQFFGPGTRLTVL.

The gene calls are TRBV6-5 and TRBJ2-2; no reliable D call. Per germline, CDR1 MNHEY and CDR2 SVGAGI. V shed 2 bases and J shed 7 bases, with 8 bases lying between them. The CDR3 is 13 residues long. The CDR3 here is CASSYDPSGELFF. For the CDR3, the DNA is TGTGCCAGCAGTTACGACCCTAGCGGGGAGCTGTTTTTT.

The chain uses TRBV25-1 and TRBJ2-7, with D tentatively TRBD2 (5 bases). Germline V gene sequence: CDR1 MGHDK, CDR2 SYGVNS. V was shortened by 7 bases and J by 3 bases, with 7 bases between the two germline ends. CDR3 length equals 11 residues. CDR3 residues: CASKAGYEQYF. CDR3 bases: TGTGCCAGCAAGGCGGGCTACGAGCAGTACTTC.

The chain carries TRBV28 and TRBJ2-7; 13 bases agree with TRBD2. Germline V lookup: CDR1 MDHEN, CDR2 SYDVKM. After removal of 4 bases from V and 6 bases from J, the junction contained 21 bases not matched to a gene. The CDR3 runs to 20 residues. The CDR3 nucleotides are TGTGCCAGCAGTTCATTCCCGGGACTAGCGGGACCGATCCGATCTAGCGAGCAGTACTTC. Protein: CASSSFPGLAGPIRSSEQYF.

The chain is built from TRBV7-2 and TRBJ2-7; perhaps TRBD2 as D (6 bases). Germline CDR1 reads SGHTA; CDR2 reads FQGNSA. Trimming left V 5 bases short and J 3 bases short, with 14 bases between. The CDR3 extends over 14 amino acids. CDR3 DNA: TGTGCCAGCAGCCCTAGACTAGTGAACTACGAGCAGTACTTC. It encodes CASSPRLVNYEQYF.

The chain couples TRBV7-9 to TRBJ2-1; tentatively, D is TRBD1 (5 bases). The CDR3 has 14 residues. Trimming took 4 bases from V and 4 from J, leaving 11 bases between them. The germline V gene encodes CDR1 SEHNR and CDR2 FQNEAQ (reference sequence). CDR3 DNA sequence: TGTGCCAGCAGCTCTGCGACAGCGTACAATGAGCAGTTCTTC. Encoded protein: CASSSATAYNEQFF.

The CDR3 reads CASSTRTGYNEQFF. CDR3 DNA sequence: TGCGCCAGCAGCACAAGGACAGGCTACAATGAGCAGTTCTTC. This chain joins TRBV5-1 and TRBJ2-1; 7 nucleotides match TRBD1. Trimming removed 4 bases from V and 3 bases from J; junction bases left unmatched: 4. This CDR3 has 14 amino acids. Germline CDR1 is SGHRS and CDR2 is YFSETQ.

In its sample, this clone was seen a few times. The chain carries TRBV28 and TRBJ1-5; no definite D call. This CDR3 spans 14 amino acids. V lost 6 bases and J 2 bases, leaving 11 bases between the germline ends. Germline CDR1 and CDR2: MDHEN and SYDVKM. The CDR3, as DNA: TGTGCCAGCAGCGTAAGCCAGGGCAATCAGCCCCAGCATTTT. This translates into CASSVSQGNQPQHF. Full variable domain (outside the CDR3, taken from reference TRBV28 and TRBJ1-5): DVKVTQSSRYLVKRTGEKVFLECVQDMDHENMFWYRQDPGLGLRLIYFSYDVKMKEKGDIPEGYSVSREKKERFSLILESASTNQTSMYLCASSVSQGNQPQHFGDGTRLSIL.

This chain connects TRBV11-3 to TRBJ2-2; possibly TRBD1 for D (6 bases). Germline CDR1 and CDR2: SGHNT and YENEEA. The CDR3 is 17 amino acids. The V end lost 0 bases, the J end lost 6 bases, and 17 bases lay between the germline ends. The CDR3 DNA reads as TGTGCCAGCAGCTTAGATCTTGGGGGCGCGGTGGCCGGGGAGCTGTTTTTT. Translating gives CASSLDLGGAVAGELFF.

The chain recombines TRBV27 with TRBJ2-7, with 10 nucleotides matching TRBD2. The V gene's germline CDR1 is MNHEY and CDR2 SMNVEV (reference sequence). The CDR3 is 21 residues long. V was pared by 4 bases and J by 0 bases, with 21 bases of the junction left unmatched. CDR3 residues: CASSSQVETGTSEISSYEQYF. CDR3 sequence (DNA): TGTGCCAGCAGTTCCCAGGTCGAAACCGGGACTAGCGAGATTAGCTCCTACGAGCAGTACTTC.

The V and J genes are TRBV30 and TRBJ2-1; possible D gene TRBD2, 6 bases. This CDR3 spans 14 amino acids. Looked up from germline, CDR1 is GTSNPN and CDR2 is SVGIG (reference sequence). With 2 bases removed from V and 2 bases from J, the gap between germline ends came to 10 bases. The CDR3 region is CAWSSGVPYNEQFF. Written as DNA, the CDR3 is TGTGCCTGGAGTTCGGGGGTTCCCTACAATGAGCAGTTCTTC. The full variable domain, with the rest looked up from reference TRBV30 and TRBJ2-1, is SQTIHQWPATLVQPVGSPLSLECTVEGTSNPNLYWYRQAAGRGLQLLFYSVGIGQISSEVPQNLSASRPQDRQFILSSKKLLLSDSGFYLCAWSSGVPYNEQFFGPGTRLTVL.

The J gene is TRBJ1-6, the V gene TRBV2; D gene uncertain. V gave up 0 bases and J gave up 8 bases, with 8 bases separating them. CDR3 size: 14 residues. Germline CDR1 is SNHLY and CDR2 is FYNNEI. The CDR3 DNA follows: TGTGCCAGCAGTGAAGCCCGGACTTATTCACCCCTCCACTTT. Translated, it gives CASSEARTYSPLHF.

This sequence joins TRBV27 and TRBJ2-7; a weak D match, TRBD1 (6 bases). Trimming stripped 3 bases from V and 6 bases from J, with 15 bases between. Germline-derived CDR1 and CDR2 are MNHEY and SMNVEV (reference sequence). The CDR3 consists of 14 residues. In DNA, the CDR3 is TGTGCCAGCAGTTTCCGAAGACAGGCTGGCGAGCAGTACTTC. Its protein product is CASSFRRQAGEQYF.